The 22 T cell receptor beta chains below all came from one sample that was sequenced in a study of blood T cell repertoires in COVID-19. Assay: immunoSEQ multiplex PCR; the TCRdb copy retains only in-frame clones and omits some. The sample has approximately 29,000 clones, roughly 78% seen once. The specimen was peripheral blood. All receptors come from a boy between 2 and 10 years old with active or convalescent COVID-19.

The chain links TRBV5-1 to TRBJ2-7, with D perhaps matching TRBD1 (6 bases). V dropped 7 bases and J dropped 2 bases, with 13 bases sitting between them. The germline gives CDR1 SGHRS, CDR2 YFSETQ. The CDR3 consists of 13 residues. Here the CDR3 reads CASSRDNPYEQYV. The CDR3 coding sequence is TGCGCCAGCTCCCGGGACAACCCCTACGAGCAGTACGTC.

The chain joins TRBV19 to TRBJ1-2, with D maybe TRBD1 (5 bases). From germline, CDR1 is LNHDA and CDR2 SQIVND (reference sequence). Deletions cut 7 bases from V and 6 bases from J, with 18 bases between. This CDR3 is built from 14 residues. The CDR3 protein is CASTSGRPWDGYTF. The CDR3 nucleotides are TGTGCCAGTACTTCAGGGAGGCCGTGGGATGGCTACACCTTC. The full variable domain, with the rest looked up from reference TRBV19 and TRBJ1-2, is DGGITQSPKYLFRKEGQNVTLSCEQNLNHDAMYWYRQDPGQGLRLIYYSQIVNDFQKGDIAEGYSVSREKKESFPLTVTSAQKNPTAFYLCASTSGRPWDGYTFGSGTRLTVV.

The V and J genes are TRBV29-1 and TRBJ2-3; the D gene is possibly TRBD2 (6 bases). There are 14 residues in the CDR3. CDR1 SQVTM and CDR2 ANQGSEA come from the germline V gene. Trimming stripped 7 bases from V and 6 bases from J, with 20 bases between. The CDR3, as DNA: TGCAGCGCCGAGACTAGTGTTTTAGCCGATACGCAGTATTTT. It is translated as CSAETSVLADTQYF.

The genes are TRBV5-1 and TRBJ2-3; 8 nucleotides align to TRBD1. There are 15 residues in the CDR3. The junction had 6 bases not matched to a gene; V was cut back by 2 bases and J by 4 bases. CDR1 is SGHRS and CDR2 is YFSETQ in the germline V gene. The CDR3 DNA is TGCGCCAGCAGCTTCTGGGACAGGCATGCAGATACGCAGTATTTT. This sequence encodes CASSFWDRHADTQYF.

This clone was seen ten or more times. The chain carries TRBV7-9 and TRBJ2-7, with 7 bases lining up with TRBD1. Germline V gene lookup returns CDR1 SEHNR and CDR2 FQNEAQ (reference sequence). CDR3 size: 14 residues. Trimming took 1 base from V and 6 from J; bases not matched to a gene: 6. CDR3 DNA sequence: TGTGCCAGCAGCTTAGAGGGGGCAGGGTCCGAGCAGTACGTC. Translation: CASSLEGAGSEQYV.

This clone is termed large. The chain uses TRBV9 and TRBJ2-7, with 7 positions matching TRBD1. There are 14 residues in the CDR3. Germline loops: CDR1 SGDLS, CDR2 YYNGEE. Unmatched junction bases numbered 9, after V lost 6 bases and J lost 3 bases. The CDR3 loop reads CASTPTGSGYEQYF. The DNA of the CDR3 is TGTGCCAGCACCCCGACAGGGAGCGGCTACGAGCAGTACTTC.

This chain joins TRBV7-9 and TRBJ2-5, with D tentatively TRBD2 (6 bases). The length of the CDR3 is 15 residues. In germline, CDR1 is SEHNR, CDR2 FQNEAQ (reference sequence). V lost 5 bases and J lost 1, with 14 bases in between. The CDR3 DNA follows: TGTGCCAGCAGCCGGGTGGCGGGGAGCCAAGAGACCCAGTACTTC. This gives the protein CASSRVAGSQETQYF.

The chain is built from TRBV18 and TRBJ2-3, with D perhaps matching TRBD1 (5 bases). This CDR3 comprises 13 residues. Trimming shortened V by 3 bases and J by 4 bases, and 8 bases separated the two germline ends. CDR1 is KGHSH, CDR2 LQKENI, per germline. The CDR3 coding sequence is TGTGCCAGCTCACCGGCAGGGTCAGATACGCAGTATTTT. Its translation: CASSPAGSDTQYF.

The chain is built from TRBV15 and TRBJ2-1; D is possibly TRBD1 (6 bases). V lost 4 bases to trimming and J lost 7 bases, with 14 bases between them. Germline V gene sequence: CDR1 LNHNV, CDR2 YYDKDF (reference sequence). The length of the CDR3 is 14 residues. CDR3 nucleotides: TGTGCCACCAGCAAAGGAGAACAGGGAAATGAGCAGTTCTTC. Protein: CATSKGEQGNEQFF. The full variable domain, completed using reference TRBV15 and TRBJ2-1, is DAMVIQNPRYQVTQFGKPVTLSCSQTLNHNVMYWYQQKSSQAPKLLFHYYDKDFNNEADTPDNFQSRRPNTSFCFLDIRSPGLGDTAMYLCATSKGEQGNEQFFGPGTRLTVL.

The J gene is TRBJ1-4, the V gene TRBV2; 7 bases agree with TRBD1. Losses at the gene ends were 4 bases for V and 4 bases for J; bases not matched to a gene: 3. CDR3 length: 14 amino acids. CDR1 is SNHLY, CDR2 FYNNEI, per germline. The CDR3 spells CASSGGQLNEKLFF. CDR3 coding DNA: TGTGCCAGCAGTGGGGGACAGCTTAATGAAAAACTGTTTTTT.

A few counts support this clone. V usage is TRBV6-5 and J usage is TRBJ1-1; perhaps TRBD1 as D (5 bases). The germline gives CDR1 MNHEY, CDR2 SVGAGI. This CDR3 is built from 13 residues. Trimming cost V 6 bases and J 3 bases, with 11 bases left between them. The CDR3 nucleotides are TGTGCCAGCAGGGGGCGCGAAGACACTGAAGCTTTCTTT. Residues: CASRGREDTEAFF.

This clone was seen only a few times. The CDR3 region is CASRATGGSSYNEQFF. DNA of the CDR3: TGTGCCAGTAGGGCAACAGGGGGCAGCTCCTACAATGAGCAGTTCTTC. The chain has TRBV19 and TRBJ2-1, with 9 bases fitting TRBD1. The CDR3 consists of 16 residues. CDR1 LNHDA and CDR2 SQIVND come from the germline V gene (reference sequence). V trimming: 6 bases; J trimming: 0 bases; junction bases outside the gene matches: 6.

CDR3 loop: CASSHEFGSSGANVLTF. CDR3 DNA sequence: TGCGCCAGCAGCCATGAGTTCGGGAGCTCTGGGGCCAACGTCCTGACTTTC. This rearrangement joins TRBV4-1 to TRBJ2-6, with a weak D call TRBD2 (6 bases). Germline V gene lookup returns CDR1 MGHRA and CDR2 YSYEKL. The CDR3 has 17 residues. The ends were cut back, 3 bases at V and 0 bases at J, with 12 bases in the middle.

This clone was found a few times. The gene calls are TRBV5-6 and TRBJ2-1; D is unresolved. With 0 bases removed from V and 1 base from J, the gap between germline ends came to 11 bases. CDR3 length equals 16 residues. CDR1 is SGHDT, CDR2 YYEEEE, per germline. CDR3 coding DNA: TGTGCCAGCAGCTTGGAGACTCAGTTTTCCTACAATGAGCAGTTCTTC. It encodes CASSLETQFSYNEQFF.

This clone was seen more than once but under ten times. The chain has TRBV18 and TRBJ1-4; possible D gene TRBD1, 6 bases. CDR3 length equals 12 residues. CDR1 and CDR2 (germline): KGHSH, LQKENI. V lost 6 bases, J lost 10 bases, and 12 bases lay in between. CDR3 DNA: TGTGCCAGCTCTCATCTAGGGGGAAAACTGTTTTTT. It yields the protein CASSHLGGKLFF.

The chain carries TRBV27 and TRBJ2-1, with 8 nucleotides matching TRBD2. CDR1 is MNHEY and CDR2 is SMNVEV in the germline V gene (reference sequence). The CDR3 loop spans 15 amino acids. V was pared by 6 bases and J by 2 bases, with 6 bases of the junction left unmatched. CDR3 sequence (DNA): TGTGCCAGCAGCCCTGGACTAGCACCCTACAATGAGCAGTTCTTC. It is translated as CASSPGLAPYNEQFF.

This clone was counted a single time. This chain uses TRBV9 with TRBJ2-1; D is unclear. V shed 0 bases and J shed 0 bases, with 13 bases lying between them. Germline CDR1 reads SGDLS; CDR2 reads YYNGEE. CDR3 length: 17 amino acids. The CDR3 DNA reads TGTGCCAGCAGCGTAGGTGTCAGACTCAGCTCCTACAATGAGCAGTTCTTC. This encodes CASSVGVRLSSYNEQFF.

V and J are TRBV7-2 and TRBJ1-1, with TRBD1 as a possible D gene (6 bases). The CDR3 is 15 residues long. Trimming took 6 bases from V and 0 from J, leaving 14 bases between them. Germline V CDR1 and CDR2: SGHTA, FQGNSA. Here the CDR3 reads CASRRGGGMNTEAFF. The CDR3 DNA follows: TGTGCCAGCAGACGAGGTGGGGGCATGAACACTGAAGCTTTCTTT.

This clone appeared a few times. The chain uses TRBV20-1 and TRBJ2-7; D not resolved. Trimming took off 0 bases at V and 9 bases at J, with 9 bases between the two ends. Germline V CDR1 and CDR2: DFQATT, SNEGSKA (reference sequence). This CDR3 has 11 residues. CDR3 loop: CSARDGTGQYF. CDR3 bases: TGCAGTGCTAGAGATGGCACGGGGCAGTACTTC.

The chain has TRBV5-1 and TRBJ2-5; no clear D. Per germline, CDR1 SGHRS and CDR2 YFSETQ. CDR3 size: 11 residues. Between the trimmed V and J ends, which lost 2 bases and 5 bases, there was a span of 4 bases. The CDR3 reads CASSFRETQYF. The CDR3 nucleotides read TGCGCCAGCAGCTTCCGGGAGACCCAGTACTTC.

The chain employs TRBV4-1 and TRBJ2-3, with 9 nucleotides matching TRBD2. Germline CDR1 reads MGHRA; CDR2 reads YSYEKL. V trimming: 1 base; J trimming: 5 bases; junction bases outside the gene matches: 13. The CDR3 runs to 18 residues. CDR3 residues: CASSQVPFGGRAGDTQYF. In nucleotides, the CDR3 is TGCGCCAGCAGCCAAGTTCCTTTTGGCGGGAGGGCTGGAGATACGCAGTATTTT.

This rearrangement joins TRBV10-3 to TRBJ1-1; TRBD1 matches 9 bases. Trimming took 6 bases from V and 5 from J; bases not matched to a gene: 4. Per the germline V gene, CDR1 is ENHRY and CDR2 is SYGVKD. The length of the CDR3 is 13 residues. This CDR3 is CAIRGTGRTEAFF. CDR3 nucleotides: TGTGCCATCAGGGGGACAGGGAGAACTGAAGCTTTCTTT.